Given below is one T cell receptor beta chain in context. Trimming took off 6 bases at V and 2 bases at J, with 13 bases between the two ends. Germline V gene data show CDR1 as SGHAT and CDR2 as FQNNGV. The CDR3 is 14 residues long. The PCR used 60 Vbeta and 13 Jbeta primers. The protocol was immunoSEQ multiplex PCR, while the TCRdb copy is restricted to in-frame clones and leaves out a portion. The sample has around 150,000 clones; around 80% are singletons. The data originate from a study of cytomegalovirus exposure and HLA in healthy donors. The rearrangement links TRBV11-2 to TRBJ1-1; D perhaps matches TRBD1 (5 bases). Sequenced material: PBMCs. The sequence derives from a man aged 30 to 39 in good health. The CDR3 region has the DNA TGTGCCAGCAGTCCCTTGACAGTCAACACTGAAGCTTTCTTT. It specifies CASSPLTVNTEAFF.